This record concerns one T cell receptor beta chain sequence. This specimen belongs to a study of cytomegalovirus exposure and HLA in healthy donors. The CDR3 loop spans 14 amino acids. Germline lookup yields CDR1 MNHNS and CDR2 SASEGT. The V and J ends lost 2 bases and 7 bases respectively, with 12 bases between them. PCR amplification relied on 60 Vbeta primers (plus 13 Jbeta primers). Produced via immunoSEQ multiplex PCR; TCRdb's table is partial and in-frame only. The table lists around 200,000 clones, around 77% of them singletons, with approximately 2.1% in the top ten. The clonotype was recovered from a woman aged 30 to 39 in good health and CMV-seropositive. The sample was PBMCs. The chain links TRBV6-1 to TRBJ2-1, with D maybe TRBD2 (6 bases). CDR3 DNA: TGTGCCAGCAGTGAATGGCTAGCGACGAATGAGCAGTTCTTC. The encoded protein is CASSEWLATNEQFF.